This T cell receptor beta chain derives from a study of low-dose radiotherapy and immunotherapy resistance in tumors. The table lists this clonotype with many counts. TRAV- and TRBV-specific primers primed first-strand cDNA, covering alpha and beta chains. With a constant-region primer and a V-primer adapter, TCRs were subjected to about 20 PCR cycles of amplification. One entry per CDR3 protein results from TCRdb running MiXCR on the reads. Found here are 100,000 or so distinct CDR3 sequences, 20% to 25% of them singletons; the top ten hold approximately 4%. Described time point: after trial treatment. The treatment was: LDRT plus nivolumab, ipilimumab, low-dose cyclophosphamide and aspirin (RACIN trial). The CDR3 totals 15 residues.

The receptor was derived from a male donor with prostate cancer. The V gene is TRBV21-1, the J gene TRBJ2-3; the DNA was not used to check the table's D call, TRBD1. TRBV21-1 is reported as a pseudogene. This sample comprised PBMCs, obtained after low-dose radiotherapy plus immunotherapy. The CDR3 DNA reads TGTGCCAGCAGCAAACAGGGGGCGGCAGCAGATACGCAGTATTTT. It is translated as CASSKQGAAADTQYF.